These 8 T cell receptor beta chains originate from one sample sequenced in a study of post-analysis software for immune sequencing data. Which antigens these TCRs recognize remains unknown. Study results and caveats: Higher frequency in patients than in controls was seen for roughly 5 TRBV segments, with TRBV5-6, TRBV5-1 and TRBV20-1 among them.

The TCR beta cDNA libraries carried unique molecular identifiers. TCRdb re-analysed the PCR reads in MiXCR, keeping a single row per CDR3 protein. The repertoire holds approximately 730,000 distinct CDR3 sequences, 25% to 30% seen once, with about 0.5% in the top ten. Source material: blood. These TCRs come from a girl under 18 with multiple sclerosis.

This clonotype has a handful of counts. The rearrangement links TRBV12-3 or TRBV12-4 to TRBJ2-5; 7 nucleotides align to TRBD2. V dropped 3 bases and J dropped 1; count of bases not matched to a gene: 8. This CDR3 comprises 16 residues. CDR3 nucleotides: TGTGCCAGCAGTTTCAGGCTAGCGGAACTCCAAGAGACCCAGTACTTC. Its translation: CASSFRLAELQETQYF.

The rearrangement joins TRBV5-1 to TRBJ1-1, with unresolved D. Trimming took off 0 bases at V and 0 bases at J, with 12 bases between the two ends. This CDR3 is 16 amino acids long. Germline assignment: CDR1 SGHRS and CDR2 YFSETQ. Written as DNA, the CDR3 is TGCGCCAGCAGCTTGGTTGTTGGAGGTATGAACACTGAAGCTTTCTTT. Translating it yields CASSLVVGGMNTEAFF.

The chain recombines TRBV3-1 with TRBJ2-1, with TRBD2 as a possible D gene (6 bases). V gave up 1 base and J gave up 6 bases, with 19 bases separating them. Germline V gene sequence: CDR1 LGHDT, CDR2 YNNKEL (reference sequence). The CDR3 runs to 17 residues. In DNA, the CDR3 is TGTGCCAGCAGCCAAGGGGCGGGAACCCGTCCGGGCAATGAGCAGTTCTTC. Translation gives CASSQGAGTRPGNEQFF.

The chain couples TRBV27 to TRBJ1-2; 9 bases are a match to TRBD1. CDR1 is MNHEY and CDR2 is SMNVEV in the germline V gene (reference sequence). J was trimmed by 8 bases and V by 4 bases; bases with no gene match: 11. The CDR3 covers 15 residues. DNA of the CDR3: TGTGCCAGCAGTTCGACAAACAGGGGGCGTTGGGGCTACACCTTC. This gives the protein CASSSTNRGRWGYTF.

The J gene is TRBJ1-4, the V gene TRBV7-9; no clear D gene. The germline V and J ends were trimmed by 6 bases and 7 bases, with 15 bases remaining between them. The CDR3 has 14 residues. CDR1 is SEHNR, CDR2 FQNEAQ, per germline (reference sequence). CDR3 in amino acids: CASRPRGLGEKLFF. CDR3 sequence (DNA): TGTGCCAGCAGACCTCGGGGTCTCGGTGAAAAACTGTTTTTT. The complete variable domain, with remaining parts taken from reference TRBV7-9 and TRBJ1-4, reads DTGVSQNPRHKITKRGQNVTFRCDPISEHNRLYWYRQTLGQGPEFLTYFQNEAQLEKSRLLSDRFSAERPKGSFSTLEIQRTEQGDSAMYLCASRPRGLGEKLFFGSGTQLSVL.

As to this clonotype: An end of the junction differs from the germline gene, which may be a read error. V is TRBV7-6 and J is TRBJ2-7; 10 nucleotides match TRBD2. Germline V gene sequence: CDR1 SGHVS, CDR2 FNYEAQ. This CDR3 region has 21 residues. The CDR3 region is CACSPIARLAGRPPAPNEQYF. The CDR3 nucleotides read TGTGCCTGCAGCCCTATTGCCCGACTAGCGGGTAGACCACCCGCACCTAACGAGCAGTACTTC.

The chain links TRBV5-1 to TRBJ2-7, with TRBD2 as a possible D gene (6 bases). Looked up from germline, CDR1 is SGHRS and CDR2 is YFSETQ. Trimming stripped 1 base from V and 0 bases from J, with 11 bases between. This CDR3 contains 15 residues. The CDR3 DNA sequence: TGCGCCAGCAGCTTGTATCCCGGGAGCTCCTACGAGCAGTACTTC. Its protein is CASSLYPGSSYEQYF.

This clonotype was detected only a few times. The chain recombines TRBV10-3 with TRBJ2-1, with D perhaps given as TRBD1 or TRBD2 (6 bases each). Trimming left V 4 bases short and J 9 bases short, with 13 bases between. Germline CDR1 is ENHRY and CDR2 is SYGVKD. The CDR3 covers 13 residues. The DNA for the CDR3 is TGTGCCATCAGTGCATCCGGGGGCTCTGAGCAGTTCTTC. Its protein product is CAISASGGSEQFF.